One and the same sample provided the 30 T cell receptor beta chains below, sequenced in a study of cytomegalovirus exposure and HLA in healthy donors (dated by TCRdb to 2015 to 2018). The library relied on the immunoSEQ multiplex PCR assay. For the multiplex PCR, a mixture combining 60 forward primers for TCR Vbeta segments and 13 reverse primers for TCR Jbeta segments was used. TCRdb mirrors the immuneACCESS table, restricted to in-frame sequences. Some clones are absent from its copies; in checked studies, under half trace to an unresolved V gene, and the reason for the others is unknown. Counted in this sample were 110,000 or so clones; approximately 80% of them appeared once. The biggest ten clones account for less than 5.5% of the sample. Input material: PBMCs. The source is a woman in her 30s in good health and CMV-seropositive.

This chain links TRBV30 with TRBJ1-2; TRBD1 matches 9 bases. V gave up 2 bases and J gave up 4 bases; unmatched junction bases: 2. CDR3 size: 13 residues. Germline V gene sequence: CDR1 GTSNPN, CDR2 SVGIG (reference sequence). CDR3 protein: CAWSYRGLYGYTF. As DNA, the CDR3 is TGTGCCTGGAGTTACAGGGGGCTCTATGGCTACACCTTC.

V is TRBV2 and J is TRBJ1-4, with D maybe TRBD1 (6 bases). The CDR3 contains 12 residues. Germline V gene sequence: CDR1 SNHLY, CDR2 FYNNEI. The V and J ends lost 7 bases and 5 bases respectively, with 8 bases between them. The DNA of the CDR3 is TGTGCCAGCACGAGGGGGAATGAAAAACTGTTTTTT. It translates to CASTRGNEKLFF.

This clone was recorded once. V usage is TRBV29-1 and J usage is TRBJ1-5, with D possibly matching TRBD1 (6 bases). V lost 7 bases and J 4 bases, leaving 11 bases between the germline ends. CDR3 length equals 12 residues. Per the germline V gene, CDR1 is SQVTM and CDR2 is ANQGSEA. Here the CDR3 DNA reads TGCAGCGCCCAGGACAGTAATCAGCCCCAGCATTTT. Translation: CSAQDSNQPQHF. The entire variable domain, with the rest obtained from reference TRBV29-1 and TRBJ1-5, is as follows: SAVISQKPSRDICQRGTSLTIQCQVDSQVTMMFWYRQQPGQSLTLIATANQGSEATYESGFVIDKFPISRPNLTFSTLTVSNMSPEDSSIYLCSAQDSNQPQHFGDGTRLSIL.

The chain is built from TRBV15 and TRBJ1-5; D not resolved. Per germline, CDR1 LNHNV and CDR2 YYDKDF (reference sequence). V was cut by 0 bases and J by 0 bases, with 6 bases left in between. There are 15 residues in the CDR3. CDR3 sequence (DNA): TGTGCCACCAGCAGAGATGTATTTAGCAATCAGCCCCAGCATTTT. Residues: CATSRDVFSNQPQHF.

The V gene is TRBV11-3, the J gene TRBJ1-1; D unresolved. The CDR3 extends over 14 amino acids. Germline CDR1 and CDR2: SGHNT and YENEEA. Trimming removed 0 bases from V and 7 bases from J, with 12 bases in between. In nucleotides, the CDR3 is TGTGCCAGCAGCTTAGATGGCGGGGAGCTTGAAGCTTTCTTT. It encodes CASSLDGGELEAFF.

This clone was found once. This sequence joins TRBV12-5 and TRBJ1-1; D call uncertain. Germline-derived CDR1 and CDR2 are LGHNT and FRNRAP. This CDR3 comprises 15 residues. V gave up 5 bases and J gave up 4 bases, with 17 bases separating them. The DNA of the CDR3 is TGTGCTAGTGGTCCCCCGGGTTCTAGACTCACTGAAGCTTTCTTT. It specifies CASGPPGSRLTEAFF.

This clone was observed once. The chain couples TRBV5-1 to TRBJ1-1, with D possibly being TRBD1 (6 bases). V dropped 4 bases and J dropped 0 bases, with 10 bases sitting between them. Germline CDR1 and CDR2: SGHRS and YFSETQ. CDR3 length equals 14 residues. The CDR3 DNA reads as TGCGCCAGCAGCCGGGACACCCTGAACACTGAAGCTTTCTTT. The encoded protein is CASSRDTLNTEAFF.

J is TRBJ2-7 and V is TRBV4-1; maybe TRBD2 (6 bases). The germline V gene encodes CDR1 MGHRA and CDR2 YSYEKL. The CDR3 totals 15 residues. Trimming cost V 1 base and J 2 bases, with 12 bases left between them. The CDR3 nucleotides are TGCGCCAGCAGCCAAGTGAACACGGGGGCCTACGAGCAGTACTTC. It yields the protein CASSQVNTGAYEQYF.

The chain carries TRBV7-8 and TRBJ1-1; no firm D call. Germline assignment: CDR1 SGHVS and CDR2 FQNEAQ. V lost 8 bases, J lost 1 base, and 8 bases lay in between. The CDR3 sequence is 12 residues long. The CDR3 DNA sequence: TGTGCCAGCGCCGCGGGGAACACTGAAGCTTTCTTT. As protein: CASAAGNTEAFF.

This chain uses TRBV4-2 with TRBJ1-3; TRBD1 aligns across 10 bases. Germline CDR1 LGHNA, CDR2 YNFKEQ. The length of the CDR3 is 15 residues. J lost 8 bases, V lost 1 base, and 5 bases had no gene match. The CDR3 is CASSQVWTGGDTIYF. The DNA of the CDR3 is TGTGCCAGCAGCCAAGTATGGACAGGGGGGGACACCATATATTTT.

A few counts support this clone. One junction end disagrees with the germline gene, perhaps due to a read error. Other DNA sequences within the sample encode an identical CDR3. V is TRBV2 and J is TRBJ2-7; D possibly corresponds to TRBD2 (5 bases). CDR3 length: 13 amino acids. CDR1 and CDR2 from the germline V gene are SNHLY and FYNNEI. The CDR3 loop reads CSSKEETAYEQYF. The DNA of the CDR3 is TGTTCCAGCAAGGAGGAGACGGCATACGAGCAGTACTTC.

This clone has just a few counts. The CDR3 DNA sequence: TGTGCCAGCAGTGAGACTCGTAGCTCCTACGAGCAGTACTTC. Protein sequence: CASSETRSSYEQYF. The chain has TRBV2 and TRBJ2-7; D unresolved. The CDR3 is made up of 14 amino acids. The V end lost 3 bases, the J end lost 0 bases, and 9 bases lay between the germline ends. CDR1 SNHLY and CDR2 FYNNEI come from the germline V gene.

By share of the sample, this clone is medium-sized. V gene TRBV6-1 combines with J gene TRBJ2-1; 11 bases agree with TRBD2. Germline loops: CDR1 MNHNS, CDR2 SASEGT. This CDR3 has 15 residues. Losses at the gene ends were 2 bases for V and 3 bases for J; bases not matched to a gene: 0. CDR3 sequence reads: CASSELAGGYNEQFF. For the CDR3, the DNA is TGTGCCAGCAGTGAACTAGCGGGGGGCTACAATGAGCAGTTCTTC.

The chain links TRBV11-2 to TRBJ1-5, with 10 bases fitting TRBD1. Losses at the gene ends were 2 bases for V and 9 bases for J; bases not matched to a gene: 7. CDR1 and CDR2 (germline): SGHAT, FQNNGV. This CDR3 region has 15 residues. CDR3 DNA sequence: TGTGCCAGCAGCTTATTAGGGACAGGGGCATGGCCCCAGCATTTT. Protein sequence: CASSLLGTGAWPQHF. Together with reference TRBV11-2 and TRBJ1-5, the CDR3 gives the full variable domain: EAGVAQSPRYKIIEKRQSVAFWCNPISGHATLYWYQQILGQGPKLLIQFQNNGVVDDSQLPKDRFSAERLKGVDSTLKIQPAKLEDSAVYLCASSLLGTGAWPQHFGDGTRLSIL.

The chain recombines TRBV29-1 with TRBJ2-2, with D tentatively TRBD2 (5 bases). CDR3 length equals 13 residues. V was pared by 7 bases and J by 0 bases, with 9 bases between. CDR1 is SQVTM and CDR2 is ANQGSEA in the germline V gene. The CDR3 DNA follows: TGCAGCGCTAGCCGCTCGAACACCGGGGAGCTGTTTTTT. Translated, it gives CSASRSNTGELFF.

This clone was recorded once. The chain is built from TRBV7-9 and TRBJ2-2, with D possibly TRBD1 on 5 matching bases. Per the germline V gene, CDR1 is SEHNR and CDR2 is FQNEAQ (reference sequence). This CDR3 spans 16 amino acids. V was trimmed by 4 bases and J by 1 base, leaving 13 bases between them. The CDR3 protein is CASSYPNRGNTGELFF. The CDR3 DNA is TGTGCCAGCAGCTATCCAAATAGGGGGAACACCGGGGAGCTGTTTTTT.

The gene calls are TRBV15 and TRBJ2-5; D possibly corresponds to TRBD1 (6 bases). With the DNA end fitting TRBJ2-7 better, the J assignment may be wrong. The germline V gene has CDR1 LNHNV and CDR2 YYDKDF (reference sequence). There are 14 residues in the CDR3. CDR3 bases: TGTGCCACCAGCAGAGAGGGGACAAGCTACGAGCAGTACTTC. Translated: CATSREGTSYEQYF.

The CDR3 loop reads CASAVTGELFF. CDR3 in DNA: TGTGCCAGCGCGGTCACCGGGGAGCTGTTTTTT. This chain links TRBV13 with TRBJ2-2; D ambiguous. Germline assignment: CDR1 PRHDT and CDR2 FYEKMQ (reference sequence). The CDR3 has 11 amino acids. Trimming cost V 8 bases and J 4 bases, with 5 bases left between them.

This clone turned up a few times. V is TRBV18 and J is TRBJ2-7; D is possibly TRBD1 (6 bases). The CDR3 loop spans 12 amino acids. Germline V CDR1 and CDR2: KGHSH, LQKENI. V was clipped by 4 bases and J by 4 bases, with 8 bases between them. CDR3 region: CASSRDRYEQYF. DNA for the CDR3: TGTGCCAGCTCACGAGACAGGTACGAGCAGTACTTC.

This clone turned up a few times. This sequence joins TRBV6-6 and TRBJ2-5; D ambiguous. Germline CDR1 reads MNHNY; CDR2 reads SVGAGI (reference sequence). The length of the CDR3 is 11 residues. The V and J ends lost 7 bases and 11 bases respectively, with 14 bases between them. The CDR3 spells CASTNYVEQYF. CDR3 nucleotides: TGTGCCAGCACTAACTACGTGGAGCAGTACTTC.

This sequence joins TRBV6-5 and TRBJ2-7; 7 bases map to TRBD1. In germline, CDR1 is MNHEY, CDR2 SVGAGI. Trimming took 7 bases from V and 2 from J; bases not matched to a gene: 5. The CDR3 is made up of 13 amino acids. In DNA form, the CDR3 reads TGTGCCAGCACCAAGGGGACAGCCTACGAGCAGTACTTC. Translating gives CASTKGTAYEQYF.

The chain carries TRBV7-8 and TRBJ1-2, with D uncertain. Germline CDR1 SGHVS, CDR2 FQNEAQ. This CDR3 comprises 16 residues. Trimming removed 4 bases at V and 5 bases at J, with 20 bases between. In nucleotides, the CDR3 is TGTGCCAGCAGCTATCAGGCCCCTCGTATTTTTTATGGCTACACCTTC. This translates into CASSYQAPRIFYGYTF.

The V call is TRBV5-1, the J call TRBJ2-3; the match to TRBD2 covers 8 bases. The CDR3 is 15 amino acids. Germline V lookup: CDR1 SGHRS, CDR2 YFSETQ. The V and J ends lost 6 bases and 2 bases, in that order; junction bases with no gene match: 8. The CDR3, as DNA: TGCGCCAGCACCATAGCGGGACCTTCCACAGATACGCAGTATTTT. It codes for CASTIAGPSTDTQYF. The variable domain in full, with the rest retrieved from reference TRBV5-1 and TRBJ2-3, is KAGVTQTPRYLIKTRGQQVTLSCSPISGHRSVSWYQQTPGQGLQFLFEYFSETQRNKGNFPGRFSGRQFSNSRSEMNVSTLELGDSALYLCASTIAGPSTDTQYFGPGTRLTVL.

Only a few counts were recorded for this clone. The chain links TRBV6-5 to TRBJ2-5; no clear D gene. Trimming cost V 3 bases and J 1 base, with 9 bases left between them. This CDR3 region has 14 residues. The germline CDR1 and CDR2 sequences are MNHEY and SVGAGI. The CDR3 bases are TGTGCCAGCAGTTATTTTTTCGGCCAAGAGACCCAGTACTTC. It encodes CASSYFFGQETQYF.

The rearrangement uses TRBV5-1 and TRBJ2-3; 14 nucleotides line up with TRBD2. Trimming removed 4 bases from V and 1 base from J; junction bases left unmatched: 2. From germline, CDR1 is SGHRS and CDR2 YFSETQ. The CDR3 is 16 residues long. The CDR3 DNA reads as TGCGCCAGCAGCGTGGGACTAGCGGGGGGCACAGATACGCAGTATTTT. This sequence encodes CASSVGLAGGTDTQYF.

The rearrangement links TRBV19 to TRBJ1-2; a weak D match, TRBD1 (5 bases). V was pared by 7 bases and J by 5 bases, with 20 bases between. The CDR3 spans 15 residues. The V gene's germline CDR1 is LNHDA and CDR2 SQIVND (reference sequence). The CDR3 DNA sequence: TGTGCCAGTAACCCCGAAGGGCAGGGAGGTTATGGCTACACCTTC. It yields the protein CASNPEGQGGYGYTF.

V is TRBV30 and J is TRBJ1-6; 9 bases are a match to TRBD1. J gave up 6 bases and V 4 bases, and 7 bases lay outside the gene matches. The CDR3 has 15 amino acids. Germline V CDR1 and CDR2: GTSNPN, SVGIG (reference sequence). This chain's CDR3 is CAWTQPGQGNSPLHF. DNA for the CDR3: TGTGCCTGGACCCAACCGGGACAGGGTAATTCACCCCTCCACTTT.

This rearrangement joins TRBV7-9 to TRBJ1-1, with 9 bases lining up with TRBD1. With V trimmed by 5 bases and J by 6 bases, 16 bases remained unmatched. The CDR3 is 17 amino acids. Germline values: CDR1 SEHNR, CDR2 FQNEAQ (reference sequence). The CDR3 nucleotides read TGTGCCAGCAGCAACTTGGGGCAGACAGGGGGGGGAGCTGAAGCTTTCTTT. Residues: CASSNLGQTGGGAEAFF.

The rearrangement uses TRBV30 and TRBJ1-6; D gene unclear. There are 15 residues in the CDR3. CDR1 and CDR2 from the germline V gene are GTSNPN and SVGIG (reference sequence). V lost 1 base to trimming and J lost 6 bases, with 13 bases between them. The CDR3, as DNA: TGTGCCTGGAGTGCGGAGGCCGGGCGTAATTCACCCCTCCACTTT. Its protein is CAWSAEAGRNSPLHF.

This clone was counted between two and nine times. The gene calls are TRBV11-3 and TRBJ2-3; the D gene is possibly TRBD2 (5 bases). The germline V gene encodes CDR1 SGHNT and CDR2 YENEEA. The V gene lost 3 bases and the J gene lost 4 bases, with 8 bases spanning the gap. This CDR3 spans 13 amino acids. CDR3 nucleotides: TGTGCCAGCAGCTTCACGAGGGCAGATACGCAGTATTTT. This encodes CASSFTRADTQYF.